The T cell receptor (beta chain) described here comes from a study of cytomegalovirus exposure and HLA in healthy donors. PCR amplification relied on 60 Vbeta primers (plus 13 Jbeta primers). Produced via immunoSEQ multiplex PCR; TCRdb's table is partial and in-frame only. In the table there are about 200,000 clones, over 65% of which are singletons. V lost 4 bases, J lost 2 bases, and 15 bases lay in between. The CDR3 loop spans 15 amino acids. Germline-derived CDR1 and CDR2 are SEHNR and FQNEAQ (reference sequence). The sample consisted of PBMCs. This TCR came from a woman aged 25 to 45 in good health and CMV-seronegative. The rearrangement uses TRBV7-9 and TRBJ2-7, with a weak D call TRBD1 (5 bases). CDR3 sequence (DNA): TGTGCCAGCAGCTCCACCAGGGATACCCCCTACGAGCAGTACTTC. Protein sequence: CASSSTRDTPYEQYF.